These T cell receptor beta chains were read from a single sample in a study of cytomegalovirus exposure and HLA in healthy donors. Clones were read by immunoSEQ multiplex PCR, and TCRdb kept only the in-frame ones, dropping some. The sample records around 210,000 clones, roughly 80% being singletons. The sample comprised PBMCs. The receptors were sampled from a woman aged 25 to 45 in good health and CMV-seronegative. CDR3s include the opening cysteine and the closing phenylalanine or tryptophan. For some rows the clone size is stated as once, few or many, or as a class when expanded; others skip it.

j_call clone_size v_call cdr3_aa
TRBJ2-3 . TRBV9 CASSLLQGSTDTQYF
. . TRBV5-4 CAGGSSYEQYF
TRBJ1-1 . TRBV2 CASSEGRPEAFF
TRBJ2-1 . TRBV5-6 CASSLGWTGAGEQFF
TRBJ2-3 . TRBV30 CAWSPGEGTQYF
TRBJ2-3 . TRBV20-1 CSARDRGAF
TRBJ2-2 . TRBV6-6 CAQGKASTGELFF
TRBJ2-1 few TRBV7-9 CASSLTGTGLVHEQFF
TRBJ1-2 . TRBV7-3 CASSLGTGGGYTF
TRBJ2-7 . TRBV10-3 CAISESPGPSSYEQYF
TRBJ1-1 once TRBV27 CASSSTGGNTEAFF
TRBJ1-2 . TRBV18 CASSLIGQDGYGYTF
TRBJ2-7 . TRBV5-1 CASSLARSYEQYF
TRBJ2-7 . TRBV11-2 CASSLGTGGFEQYF
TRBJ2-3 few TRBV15 CATSGDSPSFQTQYF
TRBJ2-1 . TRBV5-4 CASSDLLGGYNEQFF
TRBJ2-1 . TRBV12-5 CASGYGQGATEQFF
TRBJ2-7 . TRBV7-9 CASSLATGPRRGEQYF
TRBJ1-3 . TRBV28 CASSSFTGAGNTIYF
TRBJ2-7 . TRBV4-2 CASSPSGTGFYEQYF
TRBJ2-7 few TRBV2 CASSEAGVVYEQYF
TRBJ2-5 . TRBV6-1 CASTQGGWETQYF
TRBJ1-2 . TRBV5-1 CASSSERGGDYGYTF
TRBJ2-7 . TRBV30 CAWRPPPGRLSYEQYF
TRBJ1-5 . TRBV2 CASRETAYSNQPQHF
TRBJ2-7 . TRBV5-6 CASSRLDRVGYEQYF
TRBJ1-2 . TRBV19 CASSQAAGPYGYTF
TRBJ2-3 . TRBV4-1 CASSRSGQPSLSTDTQYF
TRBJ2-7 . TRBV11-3 CASSLGGRGYEQYF
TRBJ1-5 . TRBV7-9 CSSGPDGGRVNQPQHF
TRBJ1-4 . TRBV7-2 CASSLTGTTNEKLFF
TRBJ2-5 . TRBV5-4 CASSLDQAGSYGETQYF
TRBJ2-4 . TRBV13 CASSLGDRLGNIQYF
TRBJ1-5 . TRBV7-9 CASSRQFNQPQHF
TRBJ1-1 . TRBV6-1 CASSGGQGLAEAFF
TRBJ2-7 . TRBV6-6 CASRDRHQTYEQYF
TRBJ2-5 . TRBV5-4 CASSHTGGEETQYF
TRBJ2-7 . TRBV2 CASSLADFYEQYF
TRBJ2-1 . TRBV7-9 CASSPRSLQGYGEQFF
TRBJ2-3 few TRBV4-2 CASSPGTDADTQYF
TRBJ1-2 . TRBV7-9 CSSSFLMGGGNNYGYTF
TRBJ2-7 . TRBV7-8 CASSSGGQASEQYF
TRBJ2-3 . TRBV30 CAEMDRENTDTQYF
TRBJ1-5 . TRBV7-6 CASSVGGSNQPQHF
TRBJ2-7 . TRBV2 CATSGTGSRGRPYEQYF